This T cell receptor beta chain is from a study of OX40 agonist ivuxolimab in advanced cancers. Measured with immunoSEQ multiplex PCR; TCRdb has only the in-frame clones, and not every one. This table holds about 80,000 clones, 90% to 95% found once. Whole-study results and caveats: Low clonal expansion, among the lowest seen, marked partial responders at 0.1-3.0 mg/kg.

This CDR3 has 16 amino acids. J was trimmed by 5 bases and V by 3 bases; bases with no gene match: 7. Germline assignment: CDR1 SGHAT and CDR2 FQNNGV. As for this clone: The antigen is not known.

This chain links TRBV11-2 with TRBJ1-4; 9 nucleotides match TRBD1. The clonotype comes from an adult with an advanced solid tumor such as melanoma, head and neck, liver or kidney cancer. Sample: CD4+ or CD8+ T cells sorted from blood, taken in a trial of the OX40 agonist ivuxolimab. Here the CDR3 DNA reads TGTGCCAGCAGCTTTGCCAAGGGGACAGGGAATGAAAAACTGTTTTTT. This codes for CASSFAKGTGNEKLFF.